The present TCR beta chain was sequenced within a study of Ad26.COV2.S vaccination and SARS-CoV-2 variants. With 4 bases removed from V and 2 bases from J, the gap between germline ends came to 11 bases. In germline, CDR1 is SGHVS, CDR2 FNYEAQ. This CDR3 region has 15 residues. About this clone itself: Antigen specificity is unknown.

Some clones are missing from TCRdb's copy, which holds only in-frame ones; the method was immunoSEQ multiplex PCR. The repertoire holds 85,000 to 95,000 clones, with roughly 84% as singletons. Study-wide results and caveats: Individuals receiving vaccine had higher spike-specific TCR breadth than placebo recipients did. A substantial breadth of spike-specific CD8+ and CD4+ T cell responses after vaccination has been reported. Vaccine and placebo recipients had comparable breadth of non-spike TCRs. TCR breadth and depth analyses may have underestimated total T cell responses.

The J gene is TRBJ2-2, the V gene TRBV7-6; D remains unclear. The clonotype originates from a human donor who had recovered from COVID-19. The sample in question was peripheral blood, obtained after recovery from COVID-19. CDR3 coding DNA: TGTGCCAGCAGCTCACCGACGAGAAACACCGGGGAGCTGTTTTTT. Translating gives CASSSPTRNTGELFF. Full variable domain (remainder filled in from reference TRBV7-6 and TRBJ2-2): GAGVSQSPRYKVTKRGQDVALRCDPISGHVSLYWYRQALGQGPEFLTYFNYEAQQDKSGLPNDRFSAERPEGSISTLTIQRTEQRDSAMYRCASSSPTRNTGELFFGEGSRLTVL.